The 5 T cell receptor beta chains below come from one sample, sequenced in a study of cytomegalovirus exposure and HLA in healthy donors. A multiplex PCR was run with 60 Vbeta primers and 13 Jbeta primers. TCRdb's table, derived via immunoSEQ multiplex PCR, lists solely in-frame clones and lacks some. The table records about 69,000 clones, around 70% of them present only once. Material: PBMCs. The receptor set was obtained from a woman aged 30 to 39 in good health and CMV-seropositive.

The CDR3 nucleotides are TGTGCCAGCAGTGCCGCCTACGAGCAGTACTTC. Translated: CASSAAYEQYF. The chain combines TRBV25-1 with TRBJ2-7; no firm D call. Germline V gene lookup returns CDR1 MGHDK and CDR2 SYGVNS. Trimming removed 4 bases at V and 2 bases at J, with 3 bases between. This CDR3 is built from 11 residues.

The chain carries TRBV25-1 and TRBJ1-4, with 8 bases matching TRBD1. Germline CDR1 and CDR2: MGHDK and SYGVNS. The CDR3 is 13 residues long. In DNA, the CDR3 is TGTGGCCACACAGGGGGTGGTGTGGAAAAACTGTTTTTT. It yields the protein CGHTGGGVEKLFF.

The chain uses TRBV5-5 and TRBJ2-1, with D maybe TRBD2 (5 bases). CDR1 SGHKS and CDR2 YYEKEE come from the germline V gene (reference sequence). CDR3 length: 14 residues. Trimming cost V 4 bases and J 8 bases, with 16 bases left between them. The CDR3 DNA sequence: TGTGCCAGCAGCCGCTCTTTAGCGCTTGATGAGCAGTTCTTC. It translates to CASSRSLALDEQFF.

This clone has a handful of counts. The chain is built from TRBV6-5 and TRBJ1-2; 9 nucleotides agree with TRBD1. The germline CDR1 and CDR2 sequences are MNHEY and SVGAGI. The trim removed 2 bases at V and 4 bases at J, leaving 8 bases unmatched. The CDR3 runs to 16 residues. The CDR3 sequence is CASSYTRTGGGYGYTF. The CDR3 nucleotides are TGTGCCAGCAGTTACACCCGTACAGGGGGCGGCTATGGCTACACCTTC.

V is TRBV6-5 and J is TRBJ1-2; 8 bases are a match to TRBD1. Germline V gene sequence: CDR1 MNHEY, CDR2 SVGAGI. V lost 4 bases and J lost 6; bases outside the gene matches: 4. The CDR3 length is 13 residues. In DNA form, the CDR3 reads TGTGCCAGCAGTTTAGGACAGGGAAATGGCTACACCTTC. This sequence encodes CASSLGQGNGYTF.